These T cell receptor beta chains were read from a single sample in a study of CD8 T cells in ankylosing spondylitis. One entry per CDR3 protein, called by TCRdb with MiXCR from the 5' RACE reads. Of 100,000 to 150,000 distinct CDR3 sequences in the sample, roughly an eighth were seen once. Source material: blood, either unsorted or a sorted T cell fraction (not recorded which). The receptors originated from a female donor with ankylosing spondylitis or in good health (not recorded which). CDR3s leave out the opening cysteine and the closing phenylalanine or tryptophan. Each record gives: CDR3 length, J gene, V gene, CDR3 protein.

>15|TRBJ2-4|TRBV3-1
ASSQDLGGLAKNIQY
>12|TRBJ2-7|TRBV12-3/TRBV12-4
ASSLGRTAWGQY
>16|TRBJ2-1|TRBV21-1
ASSKVFEGSEHDNEQF
>11|TRBJ1-3|TRBV12-3/TRBV12-4
ASSLRAGNTIY
>11|TRBJ1-2|TRBV12-3/TRBV12-4
ASSFERGLGYT
>15|TRBJ2-7|TRBV3-1
ASSQDPPGWEAYEQY
>10|TRBJ2-1|TRBV19
ATGRDYNEQF
>19|TRBJ2-1|TRBV28
ASSLLRPPPTSGGLDNEQF
>12|TRBJ2-7|TRBV20-1
SAKTGGRTYEQY
>12|TRBJ2-5|TRBV6-2/TRBV6-3
ASSPGGSQETQY
>14|TRBJ2-2|TRBV3-1
ASSPTSGGPGGELF
>12|TRBJ2-1|TRBV11-2
ASSLAGLYNEQF
>13|TRBJ1-5|TRBV5-1
ASSLHGTRDQPQH
>13|TRBJ1-1|TRBV5-1
ASSSLGHSNTEAF
>14|TRBJ2-5|TRBV5-1
ASRGTGMELAETQY
>13|TRBJ2-4|TRBV5-1
ASSLESQSGDIQY
>13|TRBJ2-2|TRBV10-2
ASSEKRPNTGELF
>12|TRBJ1-3|TRBV2
ATVGQGLGNTIY
>14|TRBJ2-3|TRBV2
ASIRSGTEGIDTQY
>15|TRBJ2-1|TRBV11-2
ASSLGLGQAWGNEQF
>9|TRBJ2-7|TRBV7-9
ASDMGGEQY
>12|TRBJ2-3|TRBV5-1
ASSLVGATDTQY
>14|TRBJ2-7|TRBV10-3
AISESIGGPPGEQY
>13|TRBJ1-2|TRBV11-2
ASSLRSPGQYGYT
>13|TRBJ2-7|TRBV5-1
ASSLLTGLGYEQY
>15|TRBJ1-2|TRBV5-1
ASSLGGQRTLNYGYT
>13|TRBJ2-1|TRBV3-1
ASSQDGGDCNEQF
>11|TRBJ2-1|TRBV29-1
SVERSGSNEQF
>12|TRBJ2-7|TRBV25-1
ASNPTDSSYEQY
>15|TRBJ2-1|TRBV11-2
ASSLVETSGRTNEQF
>13|TRBJ1-3|TRBV5-6
ASSLTGPDGNTIY
>13|TRBJ1-6|TRBV3-1
ASSPRQGRNSPLH
>12|TRBJ1-1|TRBV12-3/TRBV12-4
ASSPAGADTEAF
>10|TRBJ1-1|TRBV3-1
ASSFRETEAF
>13|TRBJ2-7|TRBV2
ASSEGGALDYEQY
>10|TRBJ2-1|TRBV29-1
SVTGTGNEQF
>13|TRBJ1-3|TRBV20-1
SAPSGDSSGNTIY
>12|TRBJ2-7|TRBV6-1
ASSPMGPIDEQY
>14|TRBJ2-2|TRBV7-8
ASSNPTGGNTGELF
>15|TRBJ2-2|TRBV28
ASRPSWGGARTGELF
>12|TRBJ2-3|TRBV28
ATSGGASTDTQY
>15|TRBJ2-1|TRBV5-1
ASSLTSGPDPYNEQF
>13|TRBJ1-5|TRBV20-1
SATRGQGINQPQH
>14|TRBJ1-1|TRBV29-1
SAAQTAATMNTEAF
>13|TRBJ2-3|TRBV28
ASRGAGAGTDTQY
>13|TRBJ1-2|TRBV7-2
ASSLAGRAPYGYT
>13|TRBJ1-1|TRBV5-5
ASRGGVSLNTEAF
>11|TRBJ2-1|TRBV10-3
ASTSGGDNEQF
>13|TRBJ1-2|TRBV5-1
ASRTTRDREYGYT
>13|TRBJ2-3|TRBV10-3
AISESGAGTDTQY
>10|TRBJ2-1|TRBV2
ARDPQGNEQF
>12|TRBJ1-5|TRBV3-1
ASSPRDNLEPQH
>12|TRBJ1-1|TRBV7-9
ASSRPTGGGEAF
>12|TRBJ2-1|TRBV7-9
ASSLGVAGNEQF